The rows below give T cell receptor beta chains drawn from one sample of a study of blood T cell repertoires in COVID-19. Clones were read by immunoSEQ multiplex PCR, and TCRdb kept only the in-frame ones, dropping some. The sample lists over 400,000 clones; 70% to 90% were seen once. Input material: peripheral blood. These receptors were collected from a human donor in a cohort sampled during active COVID-19. Both conserved end residues are part of each CDR3. The order of the fields is J gene, V gene, CDR3 protein.

J gene: TRBJ2-1
V gene: TRBV19
CDR3 protein: CASSREAGFSYNEQFF

J gene: TRBJ2-5
V gene: TRBV11-2
CDR3 protein: CASSLDRGYQETQYF

J gene: TRBJ2-2
V gene: TRBV10-3
CDR3 protein: CAIRSGLAVPELFF

J gene: TRBJ1-1
V gene: TRBV6-5
CDR3 protein: CASLYRAGRTEAFF

J gene: TRBJ2-1
V gene: TRBV7-6
CDR3 protein: CASRLRLAEGNEQFF

J gene: TRBJ2-2
V gene: TRBV4-1
CDR3 protein: CASSQESRTGGTGELFF

J gene: TRBJ2-7
V gene: TRBV9
CDR3 protein: CASSAGTSGNHEQYF

J gene: TRBJ2-5
V gene: TRBV7-2
CDR3 protein: CASSSVETQYF

J gene: TRBJ2-7
V gene: TRBV18
CDR3 protein: CASSPGQSYEQYF

J gene: TRBJ2-3
V gene: TRBV25-1
CDR3 protein: CASSEPGTVVPTDTQYF

J gene: TRBJ1-5
V gene: TRBV30
CDR3 protein: CAWSPKDRGRVQPQHF

J gene: TRBJ2-7
V gene: TRBV3-1/TRBV3-2
CDR3 protein: CASSRQSGSIHEQYF

J gene: TRBJ2-1
V gene: TRBV6-5
CDR3 protein: CASSYTRHQEQFF

J gene: TRBJ2-7
V gene: TRBV19
CDR3 protein: CASSTRGYEQYF

J gene: TRBJ2-7
V gene: TRBV9
CDR3 protein: CASSVSGGNSYEQYF

J gene: TRBJ2-3
V gene: TRBV7-9
CDR3 protein: CASSLVAGALDTQYF

J gene: TRBJ2-2
V gene: TRBV7-8
CDR3 protein: CASRDFGGRGTTTGELFF

J gene: TRBJ2-1
V gene: TRBV9
CDR3 protein: CASSGLAGGLYNEQFF

J gene: TRBJ2-3
V gene: TRBV30
CDR3 protein: CAWSVIAGDLHSTDTQYF

J gene: TRBJ2-2
V gene: TRBV5-1
CDR3 protein: CASSLAGDNTGELFF

J gene: TRBJ2-6
V gene: TRBV28
CDR3 protein: CASSLLSGGPPGANVLTF

J gene: TRBJ1-1
V gene: TRBV5-6
CDR3 protein: CASSSVTEAFF

J gene: TRBJ1-2
V gene: TRBV5-5
CDR3 protein: CASSGNRGYGYTF

J gene: TRBJ2-1
V gene: TRBV19
CDR3 protein: CASSTPGLAGAGEQFF

J gene: TRBJ2-1
V gene: TRBV11-2
CDR3 protein: CASSPPRGEQFF

J gene: TRBJ1-4
V gene: TRBV14
CDR3 protein: CASSRTPSNEKLFF

J gene: TRBJ1-2
V gene: TRBV7-2
CDR3 protein: CASSLRGRKYGYTF

J gene: TRBJ2-5
V gene: TRBV27
CDR3 protein: CASSLLGSGSVETQYF

J gene: TRBJ2-3
V gene: TRBV2
CDR3 protein: CASRKGSTSGSTDTQYF

J gene: TRBJ1-4
V gene: TRBV7-2
CDR3 protein: CASSLQGNEKLFF

J gene: TRBJ2-3
V gene: TRBV7-7
CDR3 protein: CASRFRGRLSTDTQYF

J gene: TRBJ2-2
V gene: TRBV6-6
CDR3 protein: CASTQEGVPGELFF

J gene: TRBJ2-3
V gene: TRBV7-9
CDR3 protein: CASSHKFDSTKDTQYF

J gene: TRBJ1-2
V gene: TRBV27
CDR3 protein: CASSARTVTYGYTF

J gene: TRBJ2-2
V gene: TRBV9
CDR3 protein: CASSPSPGVQGELFF

J gene: TRBJ1-5
V gene: TRBV18
CDR3 protein: CASSPGTGGSNQPQHF

J gene: TRBJ1-2
V gene: TRBV27
CDR3 protein: CASSGGPYGYTF

J gene: TRBJ1-1
V gene: TRBV6-5
CDR3 protein: CASITPGNTEAFF

J gene: TRBJ2-5
V gene: TRBV6-5
CDR3 protein: CASSRSRDRGNAQYF

J gene: TRBJ1-6
V gene: TRBV5-1
CDR3 protein: CASSFDQVSYNSPLHF

J gene: TRBJ2-7
V gene: TRBV29-1
CDR3 protein: CSASGPSYEQYF

J gene: TRBJ1-2
V gene: TRBV2
CDR3 protein: CASTGQGANDGYTF

J gene: TRBJ1-1
V gene: TRBV4-3
CDR3 protein: CASSQETVLNTEAFF

J gene: TRBJ2-7
V gene: TRBV7-2
CDR3 protein: CASSLGQGVSYEQYF

J gene: TRBJ2-5
V gene: TRBV5-4
CDR3 protein: CASSSSSGRFQETQYF

J gene: TRBJ2-1
V gene: TRBV11-2
CDR3 protein: CASSSWPSDAVTYNEQFF

J gene: TRBJ2-7
V gene: TRBV30
CDR3 protein: CAWSVAGYYEQYF

J gene: TRBJ2-5
V gene: TRBV2
CDR3 protein: CASSAGRQETQYF

J gene: TRBJ2-1
V gene: TRBV10-2
CDR3 protein: CASSDLDYYNEQFF

J gene: TRBJ2-5
V gene: TRBV19
CDR3 protein: CASSRLAGGRETQYF

J gene: TRBJ2-1
V gene: TRBV19
CDR3 protein: CASSRSSWGGEQFF

J gene: TRBJ2-1
V gene: TRBV6-5
CDR3 protein: CASQGLAGGRNEQFF